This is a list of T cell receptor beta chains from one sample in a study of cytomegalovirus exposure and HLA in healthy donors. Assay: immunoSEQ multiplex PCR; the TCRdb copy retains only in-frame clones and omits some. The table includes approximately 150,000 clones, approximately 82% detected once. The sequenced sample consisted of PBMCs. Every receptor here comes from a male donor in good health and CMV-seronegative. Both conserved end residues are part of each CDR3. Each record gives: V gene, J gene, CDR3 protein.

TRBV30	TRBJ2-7	CAWREGGLAGGFSYEQYF
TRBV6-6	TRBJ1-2	CASSLAGTGEDYTF
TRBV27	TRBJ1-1	CASSLSRVETEAFF
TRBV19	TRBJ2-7	CASSLRLARSSYEQYF
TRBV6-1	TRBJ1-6	CASSEYPGGQNSPLHF
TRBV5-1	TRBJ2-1	CASTGGQGSYNEQFF
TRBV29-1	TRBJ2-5	CSVEYSSQETQYF
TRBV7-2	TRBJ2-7	CASSLGLAGGDF
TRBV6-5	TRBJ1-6	CASSPDRGLSPLHF
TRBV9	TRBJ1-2	CASSSRARGADGYTF
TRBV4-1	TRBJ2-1	CASSQDQGGLSYNEQFF
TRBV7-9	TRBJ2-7	CSSSRRTGYVDNEQYF
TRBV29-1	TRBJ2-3	CSVDDGGVTDTQYF
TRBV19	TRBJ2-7	CASSMAGRGYEQYF
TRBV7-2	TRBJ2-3	CASSLDLAGVPLTDTQYF
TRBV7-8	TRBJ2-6	CASSLLRGAGANVLTF
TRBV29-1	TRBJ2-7	CSVDGTSGYEQYF
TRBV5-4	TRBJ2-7	CASSPGQGSYEQYF
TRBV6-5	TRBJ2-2	CARSHPGELFF
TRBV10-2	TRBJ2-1	CASSVVAGGTEQFF
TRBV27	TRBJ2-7	CASSSAGGLYEQYF
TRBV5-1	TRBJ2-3	CASSPQGTDTQYF
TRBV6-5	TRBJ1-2	CASSSGPNYGYTF
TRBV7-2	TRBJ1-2	CASSISARDYGYTF
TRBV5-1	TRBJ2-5	CASSSGTGEETQYF
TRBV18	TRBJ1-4	CASSPGQGIVQASEKLFF
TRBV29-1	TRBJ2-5	CSVEPEDRGGETQYF
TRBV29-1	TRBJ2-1	CSVVGYGAGGSENEQFF
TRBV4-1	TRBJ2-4	CASSQHKGFPGQGKNIQYF
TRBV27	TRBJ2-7	CASTPSGQGVSYEQYF
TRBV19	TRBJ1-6	CASSIAGFNSPLHF
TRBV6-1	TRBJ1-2	CASSPQGAGYTF
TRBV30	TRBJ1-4	CAWNQGLSNEKLFF
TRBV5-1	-	CASSLTGAFSYEQYF
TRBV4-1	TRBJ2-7	CASSQGTDWFEQYF
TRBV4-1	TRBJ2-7	CASSQGDMHYEQYF
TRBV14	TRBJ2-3	CASSQQLSGTDTQYF
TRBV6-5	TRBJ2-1	CASNYLNEQFF
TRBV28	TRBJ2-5	CASSATGGGAETQYF
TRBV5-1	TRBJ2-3	CASSSHRDLEKRDTQYF
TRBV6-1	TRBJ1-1	CASSDGENTEAFF
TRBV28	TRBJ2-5	CASSLLAAQETQYF
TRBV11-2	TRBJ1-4	CASSPTGGANEKLFF
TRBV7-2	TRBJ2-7	CASSLIGVEQYF
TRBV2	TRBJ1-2	CASSVGENYGYTF
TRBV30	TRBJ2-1	CAWSAFGEPVNEQFF
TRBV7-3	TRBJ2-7	CASSFNAGGSYEQYF
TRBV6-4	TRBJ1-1	CASSFRGHMEAFF
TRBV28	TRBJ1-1	CASDILGDSGTEAFF
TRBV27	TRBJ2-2	CASSLNRGWTGELFF